What follows are 3 T cell receptor beta chains derived from one specimen sequenced in a study of T cells in Graves' hyperthyroidism and ophthalmopathy. Amplification yielded TCR beta CDR3 regions, with RNA transcripts as the source. The TCR CDR3 was amplified in a first-round RT-PCR using the HTBI primer set. TCRdb re-called the multiplex PCR reads with MiXCR, one entry per CDR3 protein. The sample consists of approximately 870,000 distinct CDR3 sequences, roughly 40% of them appearing once. Sequenced input: blood. These receptors came from a man between 18 and 29 years old with Graves' hyperthyroidism.

Ten or more counts support this clonotype. V usage is TRBV9 and J usage is TRBJ1-1; no clear D gene. This CDR3 has 14 residues. In germline, CDR1 is SGDLS, CDR2 YYNGEE. Trimming cost V 0 bases and J 4 bases, with 10 bases left between them. Here the CDR3 DNA reads TGTGCCAGCAGCGTAGACTGGGTAGGCACTGAAGCTTTCTTT. Translating it yields CASSVDWVGTEAFF. Full variable domain (remainder filled in from reference TRBV9 and TRBJ1-1): DSGVTQTPKHLITATGQRVTLRCSPRSGDLSVYWYQQSLDQGLQFLIQYYNGEERAKGNILERFSAQQFPDLHSELNLSSLELGDSALYFCASSVDWVGTEAFFGQGTRLTVV.

CDR3 protein: CSASFKEEWGYEQYF. CDR3 bases: TGCAGTGCTAGTTTCAAGGAGGAATGGGGCTACGAGCAGTACTTC. This chain uses TRBV20-1 with TRBJ2-7; possible D gene TRBD2, 5 bases. The ends were cut back, 3 bases at V and 3 bases at J, with 18 bases in the middle. Per germline, CDR1 DFQATT and CDR2 SNEGSKA (reference sequence). The length of the CDR3 is 15 residues.

This chain connects TRBV2 to TRBJ2-2, with 8 bases matching TRBD1. This CDR3 contains 15 residues. Germline CDR1 SNHLY, CDR2 FYNNEI. V shed 6 bases and J 3 bases; nucleotides not matched to a gene: 6. CDR3 DNA: TGTGCCAGCAGGGACAGGGCGGTCGACACCGGGGAGCTGTTTTTT. Its protein product is CASRDRAVDTGELFF.